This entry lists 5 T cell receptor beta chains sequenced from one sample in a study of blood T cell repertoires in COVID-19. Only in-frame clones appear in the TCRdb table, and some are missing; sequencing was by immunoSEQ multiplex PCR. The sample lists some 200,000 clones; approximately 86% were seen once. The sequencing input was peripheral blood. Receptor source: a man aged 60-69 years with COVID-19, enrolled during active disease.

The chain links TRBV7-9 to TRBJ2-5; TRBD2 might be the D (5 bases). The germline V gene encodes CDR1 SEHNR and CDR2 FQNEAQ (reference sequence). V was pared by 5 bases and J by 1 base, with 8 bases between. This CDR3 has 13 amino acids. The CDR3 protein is CASSRGSQETQYF. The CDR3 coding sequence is TGTGCCAGCAGCCGGGGTTCCCAAGAGACCCAGTACTTC.

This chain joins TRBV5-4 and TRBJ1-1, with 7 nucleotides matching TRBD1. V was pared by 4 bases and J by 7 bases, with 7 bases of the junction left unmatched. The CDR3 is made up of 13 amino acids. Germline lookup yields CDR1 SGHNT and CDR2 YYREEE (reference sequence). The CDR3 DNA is TGTGCCAGCAGCACCGGACAGGTCGGTGAAGCTTTCTTT. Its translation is CASSTGQVGEAFF.

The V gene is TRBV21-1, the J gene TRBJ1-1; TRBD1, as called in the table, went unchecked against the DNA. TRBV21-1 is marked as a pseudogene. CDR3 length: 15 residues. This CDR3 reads CASAIHQGLNTEAFF. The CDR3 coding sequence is TGTGCCAGCGCCATTCACCAGGGGTTGAACACTGAAGCTTTCTTT.

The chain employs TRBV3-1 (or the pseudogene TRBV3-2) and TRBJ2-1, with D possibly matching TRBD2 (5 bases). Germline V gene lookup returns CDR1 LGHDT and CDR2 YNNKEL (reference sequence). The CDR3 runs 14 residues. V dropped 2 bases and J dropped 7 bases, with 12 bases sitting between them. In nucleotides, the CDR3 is TGTGCCAGCAGCCAACGGGGTTCGCGAAATGAGCAGTTCTTC. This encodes CASSQRGSRNEQFF.

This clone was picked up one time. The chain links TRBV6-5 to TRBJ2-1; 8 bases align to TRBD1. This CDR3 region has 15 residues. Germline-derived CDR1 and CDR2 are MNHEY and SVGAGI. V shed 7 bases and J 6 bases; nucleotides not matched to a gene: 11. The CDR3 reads CASISEGTGANEQFF. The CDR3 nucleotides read TGTGCCAGCATTTCGGAGGGGACAGGTGCCAATGAGCAGTTCTTC.